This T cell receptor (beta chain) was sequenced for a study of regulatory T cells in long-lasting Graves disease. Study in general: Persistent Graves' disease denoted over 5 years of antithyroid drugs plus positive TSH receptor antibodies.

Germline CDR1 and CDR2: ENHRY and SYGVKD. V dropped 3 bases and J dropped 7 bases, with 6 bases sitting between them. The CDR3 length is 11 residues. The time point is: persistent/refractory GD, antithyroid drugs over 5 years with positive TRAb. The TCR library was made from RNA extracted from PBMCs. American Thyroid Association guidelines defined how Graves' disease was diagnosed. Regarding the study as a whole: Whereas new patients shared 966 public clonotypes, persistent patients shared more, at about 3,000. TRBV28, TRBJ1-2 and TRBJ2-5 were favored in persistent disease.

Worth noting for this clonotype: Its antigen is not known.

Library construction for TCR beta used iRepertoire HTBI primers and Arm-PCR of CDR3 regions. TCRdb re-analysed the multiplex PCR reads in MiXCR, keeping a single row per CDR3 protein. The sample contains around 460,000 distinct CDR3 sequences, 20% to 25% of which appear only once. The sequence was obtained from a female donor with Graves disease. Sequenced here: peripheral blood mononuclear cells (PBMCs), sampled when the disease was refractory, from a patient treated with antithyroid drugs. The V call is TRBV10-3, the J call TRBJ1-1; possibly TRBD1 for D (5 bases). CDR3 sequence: CAISERGEAFF. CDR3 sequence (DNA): TGTGCCATCAGTGAAAGGGGTGAAGCTTTCTTT.